These 18 T cell receptor beta chains originate from one sample sequenced in a study of T-cell reconstitution after alpha-beta-depleted transplantation in children. Library preparation (for TCRbeta) was performed with unique molecular identifiers. One entry per CDR3 protein, called by TCRdb with MiXCR from the PCR reads. The top ten clones hold roughly 2% of a sample with about 490,000 distinct CDR3 sequences, over 9.5% of them seen once. This sample comprised PBMCs, obtained before TCRalphabeta/CD19-depleted stem cell transplant. These receptors originate from a child aged 2-15 years with inherited bone marrow failure, due to receive a stem cell transplant.

This clonotype has ten or more counts. The V and J genes are TRBV5-1 and TRBJ2-2; no clear D gene. The CDR3 totals 13 residues. Looked up from germline, CDR1 is SGHRS and CDR2 is YFSETQ. V was trimmed by 1 base and J by 3 bases, leaving 4 bases between them. The CDR3 DNA reads TGCGCCAGCAGCTTGATAGACACCGGGGAGCTGTTTTTT. This encodes CASSLIDTGELFF.

This clonotype was seen many times. This chain connects TRBV11-2 to TRBJ2-2, with D possibly being TRBD1 (6 bases). Germline-derived CDR1 and CDR2 are SGHAT and FQNNGV. The length of the CDR3 is 17 residues. The V end lost 4 bases, the J end lost 2 bases, and 17 bases lay between the germline ends. The DNA of the CDR3 is TGTGCCAGCAGCTCCAGGGGTCGGAGCGGAAACACCGGGGAGCTGTTTTTT. As protein: CASSSRGRSGNTGELFF.

V is TRBV24-1 and J is TRBJ2-2; either TRBD1 or TRBD2 may supply D (5 bases each). The CDR3 spans 17 residues. The germline V gene encodes CDR1 KGHDR and CDR2 SFDVKD. Trimming pared 4 bases from V and 0 bases from J, leaving 14 bases between. CDR3 sequence reads: CATSDGYLGPNTGELFF. CDR3 nucleotides: TGTGCCACCAGTGACGGGTACCTGGGACCGAACACCGGGGAGCTGTTTTTT.

In its sample, this clonotype was seen many times. The V and J genes are TRBV29-1 and TRBJ2-5; D gene unclear. The germline CDR1 and CDR2 sequences are SQVTM and ANQGSEA. This CDR3 has 14 residues. V was pared by 4 bases and J by 2 bases, with 14 bases between. The chain's CDR3 is CSVVGPVLQETQYF. DNA of the CDR3: TGCAGCGTTGTTGGGCCAGTTCTGCAAGAGACCCAGTACTTC.

This clonotype occurred a few times. The chain links TRBV11-2 to TRBJ1-2; a weak D match, TRBD1 (6 bases). From germline, CDR1 is SGHAT and CDR2 FQNNGV. The CDR3 sequence is 13 residues long. Trimming shortened V by 2 bases and J by 7 bases, and 11 bases separated the two germline ends. The CDR3 spells CASSLNREVGYTF. The CDR3 DNA reads TGTGCCAGCAGCTTAAACAGGGAAGTTGGCTACACCTTC.

This clonotype was counted a few times. At one end, the junction sequence differs from germline, possibly due to a read error. The rearrangement links TRBV4-3 to TRBJ2-3; D is unresolved. Germline V CDR1 and CDR2: LGHNA, YSLEER. The CDR3 totals 15 residues. This chain's CDR3 is CASSQVRLRGVPPFF. CDR3 DNA sequence: TGCGCCAGCAGCCAAGTTCGACTCCGCGGCGTCCCCCCGTTCTTT.

This clonotype came up a few times. The chain couples TRBV9 to TRBJ2-2; possible D gene TRBD2, 6 bases. This CDR3 has 11 residues. V was pared by 7 bases and J by 13 bases, with 14 bases between. Germline V gene lookup returns CDR1 SGDLS and CDR2 YYNGEE. The CDR3 DNA reads TGTGCCAGCGGGGATCAGGGAGGGCTGTTTTTT. Protein sequence: CASGDQGGLFF.

This clonotype was observed a few times. This chain joins TRBV2 and TRBJ2-5; D might be TRBD2 (6 bases). The CDR3 has 15 residues. CDR1 is SNHLY and CDR2 is FYNNEI in the germline V gene. The V end lost 4 bases, the J end lost 4 bases, and 16 bases lay between the germline ends. The chain's CDR3 is CASSVRSSVRETQYF. CDR3 in DNA: TGTGCCAGCAGTGTTCGCTCTAGCGTGCGAGAGACCCAGTACTTC.

The gene calls are TRBV20-1 and TRBJ2-3, with 8 bases matching TRBD2. Germline-derived CDR1 and CDR2 are DFQATT and SNEGSKA (reference sequence). This CDR3 contains 16 residues. The V and J ends lost 0 bases and 3 bases, in that order; junction bases with no gene match: 8. The CDR3 coding sequence is TGCAGTGCTAGAGATCGGCTAGCGGGCGCAACAGATACGCAGTATTTT. As protein: CSARDRLAGATDTQYF.

This clonotype has only a few counts. The chain is built from TRBV29-1 and TRBJ2-3, with D uncertain. The length of the CDR3 is 12 residues. Germline V gene lookup returns CDR1 SQVTM and CDR2 ANQGSEA. The V end was cut by 3 bases, the J end by 4 bases, with 8 bases between. CDR3 sequence reads: CSVESGSDTQYF. DNA of the CDR3: TGCAGCGTTGAGTCGGGTTCAGATACGCAGTATTTT.

As to this clonotype: One base away lies a much larger clone, so this may be a sequencing read error. The chain carries TRBV9 and TRBJ2-1; 8 nucleotides agree with TRBD1. The CDR3 extends over 15 amino acids. The germline V gene encodes CDR1 SGDLS and CDR2 YYNGEE. The J segment lost 7 bases and the V segment lost 4 bases, leaving 10 bases of the junction unmatched. This CDR3 reads CASSPGTGVFNEQFF. DNA of the CDR3: TGTGCCAGCAGCCCCGGGACAGGTGTCTTTAATGAGCAGTTCTTC. Together with reference TRBV9 and TRBJ2-1, the CDR3 gives the full variable domain: DSGVTQTPKHLITATGQRVTLRCSPRSGDLSVYWYQQSLDQGLQFLIQYYNGEERAKGNILERFSAQQFPDLHSELNLSSLELGDSALYFCASSPGTGVFNEQFFGPGTRLTVL.

This clonotype came up many times. The J gene is TRBJ1-2, the V gene TRBV12-3 or TRBV12-4; TRBD1 might be the D (6 bases). The length of the CDR3 is 13 residues. The V gene lost 6 bases and the J gene lost 4 bases, with 12 bases spanning the gap. CDR3: CASSRRGPYGYTF. CDR3 in DNA: TGTGCCAGCAGCCGCAGGGGCCCCTATGGCTACACCTTC.

This clonotype was recorded many times. The V call is TRBV4-3, the J call TRBJ1-2, with 7 bases aligning to TRBD1. The CDR3 consists of 16 residues. V dropped 0 bases and J dropped 3; count of bases not matched to a gene: 7. Germline lookup yields CDR1 LGHNA and CDR2 YSLEER. The CDR3 DNA sequence: TGCGCCAGCAGCCAAGATCATACAGGGGATTACTATGGCTACACCTTC. This gives the protein CASSQDHTGDYYGYTF.

This clonotype has a count of ten or more. The CDR3 nucleotides are TGTGCCAGCAGTCTTCGGACTAGCGGGAGGGCCTCGGGTGATACGCAGTATTTT. Its translation: CASSLRTSGRASGDTQYF. V usage is TRBV12-3 or TRBV12-4 and J usage is TRBJ2-3, with 15 bases lining up with TRBD2. This CDR3 is 18 amino acids long. After removal of 5 bases from V and 6 bases from J, the junction contained 12 bases not matched to a gene.

This clonotype was seen ten or more times. The chain combines TRBV4-1 with TRBJ2-5, with D possibly being TRBD2 (5 bases). The CDR3 runs to 14 residues. Germline loops: CDR1 MGHRA, CDR2 YSYEKL. V was pared by 0 bases and J by 5 bases, with 10 bases between. The CDR3 DNA is TGCGCCAGCAGCCAAGATCCAGCGGCGGAGACCCAGTACTTC. Its translation: CASSQDPAAETQYF.

This clonotype appeared many times. The CDR3 sequence is CASSSSPGVQETQYF. The CDR3 nucleotides read TGTGCCAGCAGTTCATCCCCGGGGGTCCAAGAGACCCAGTACTTC. V gene TRBV27 combines with J gene TRBJ2-5, with D possibly matching TRBD2 (6 bases). Germline V gives CDR1 MNHEY, CDR2 SMNVEV (reference sequence). The CDR3 covers 15 residues. Trimming pared 4 bases from V and 1 base from J, leaving 13 bases between.

This clonotype was observed at least ten times. The genes are TRBV12-3 or TRBV12-4 and TRBJ2-1; no definite D call. The CDR3 is made up of 13 amino acids. Trimming cost V 6 bases and J 6 bases, with 12 bases left between them. CDR3 nucleotides: TGTGCCAGCAGCCGCGAGGCCTTCAATGAGCAGTTCTTC. It specifies CASSREAFNEQFF.

This clonotype was seen ten or more times. The chain links TRBV5-1 to TRBJ2-3; TRBD2 is a possible D gene (6 bases). V lost 4 bases and J lost 5, with 17 bases in between. Germline V gene lookup returns CDR1 SGHRS and CDR2 YFSETQ. This CDR3 spans 15 amino acids. The DNA for the CDR3 is TGCGCCAGCAGCCGATCTAGCGACCGGGGAGATACGCAGTATTTT. Protein: CASSRSSDRGDTQYF.